This T cell receptor (beta chain) emerged from a study of spatial heterogeneity in lung cancer. On the study more broadly: The average count in raw reads for each unique TCR and UMI combination exceeded 9.5 appearances.

Time point noted: sample taken at primary tumor resection. Without sorting, whole RNA was sequenced from tumor, nontumor lung or frozen PBMC. The approximately 67 donors had untreated early-stage non-small cell lung cancer. In this sample, this clonotype turned up many times. The study tagged each TCR cDNA molecule with a unique molecular identifier. Each CDR3 protein gets one entry after TCRdb re-called the 5' RACE reads with MiXCR. The sample holds 50,000 to 65,000 distinct CDR3 sequences, less than 10% seen once. From germline, CDR1 is KGHSH and CDR2 LQKENI. V gave up 3 bases and J gave up 3 bases, with 14 bases separating them. This CDR3 region has 16 residues.

This clonotype originated in a female donor with early-stage non-small cell lung cancer. The J gene is TRBJ2-2, the V gene TRBV18; D assignment may be TRBD1 or TRBD2 (6 bases each). The sample in question was PBMCs, obtained at surgery. The CDR3 region has the DNA TGTGCCAGCTCACCCCTCCGGGGGCAGGACACCGGGGAGCTGTTTTTT. Translating it yields CASSPLRGQDTGELFF.